Detailed here is one T cell receptor (beta chain). Germline V gives CDR1 LGHNA, CDR2 YSLEER. Trimming took 1 base from V and 1 from J, leaving 7 bases between them. The length of the CDR3 is 14 residues. In the study's own analysis: Scientists estimated how many nucleated cells there were by amplifying reference gene primers. Profiled with immunoSEQ multiplex PCR; TCRdb holds only in-frame clones, not every one. The V and J calls and clone size come from that table; D and trimming were worked out from the DNA. The sample comprises roughly 330,000 clones, about 86% of which are singletons, and roughly 1.2% rests with the top ten. The data are from a study of blood T cell repertoires in COVID-19. Study-level background: Spain, Italy and the United States supplied samples that represented acute and convalescent COVID-19. In each case, the material was cDNA or gDNA derived from T cells, B-cell-depleted T cells, or PBMCs.

The V call is TRBV4-3, the J call TRBJ2-5; D is unresolved. Sequencing used peripheral blood. This clonotype was obtained from a woman between 45 and 65 years old with acute or convalescent COVID-19. This CDR3 reads CASSQGRFQETQYF. The CDR3, as DNA: TGCGCCAGCAGCCAAGGTCGGTTCCAAGAGACCCAGTACTTC.